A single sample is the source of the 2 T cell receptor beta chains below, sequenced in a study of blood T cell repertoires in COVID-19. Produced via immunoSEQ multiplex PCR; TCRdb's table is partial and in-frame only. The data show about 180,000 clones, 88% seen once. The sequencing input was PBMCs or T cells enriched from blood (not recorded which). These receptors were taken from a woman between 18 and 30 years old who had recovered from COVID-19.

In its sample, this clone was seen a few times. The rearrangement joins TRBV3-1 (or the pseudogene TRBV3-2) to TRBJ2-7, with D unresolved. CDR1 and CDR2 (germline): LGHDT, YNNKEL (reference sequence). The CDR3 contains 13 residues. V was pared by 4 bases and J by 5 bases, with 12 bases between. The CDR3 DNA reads TGTGCCAGCAGCCTCCTAGGTCTCGACGAGCAGTACTTC. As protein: CASSLLGLDEQYF.

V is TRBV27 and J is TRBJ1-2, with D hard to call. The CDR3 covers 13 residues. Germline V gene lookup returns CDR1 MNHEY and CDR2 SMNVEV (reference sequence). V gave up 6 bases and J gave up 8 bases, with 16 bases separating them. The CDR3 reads CASRERGSRGYTF. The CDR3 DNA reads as TGTGCCAGCAGGGAACGGGGATCGAGAGGCTACACCTTC.